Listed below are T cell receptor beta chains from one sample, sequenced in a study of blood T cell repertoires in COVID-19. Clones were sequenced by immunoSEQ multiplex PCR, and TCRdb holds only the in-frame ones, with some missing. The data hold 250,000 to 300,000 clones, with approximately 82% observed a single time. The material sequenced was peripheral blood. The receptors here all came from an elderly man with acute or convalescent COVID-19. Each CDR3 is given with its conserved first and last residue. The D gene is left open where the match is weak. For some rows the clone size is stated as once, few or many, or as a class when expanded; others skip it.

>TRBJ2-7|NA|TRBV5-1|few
TGCGCCAGCAGCCCTCAACAGGTAACCTACGAGCAGTACTTC
CASSPQQVTYEQYF
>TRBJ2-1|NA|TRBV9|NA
TGTGCCAGCAGCGTGGGTGACGGGTCGGAAACCTACAATGAGCAGTTCTTC
CASSVGDGSETYNEQFF
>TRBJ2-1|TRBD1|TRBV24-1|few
TGTGCCACCAGTGACCCGGGCGTAGGACAGGGGGCTAACTACAATGAGCAGTTCTTC
CATSDPGVGQGANYNEQFF
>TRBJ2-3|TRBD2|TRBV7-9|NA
TGTGCCGGCCTGCGGGAGGAGACGCAGTATTTT
CAGLREETQYF
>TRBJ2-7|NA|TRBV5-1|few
TGCGCCAGCAGAGGCGGGACTTACTACGAGCAGTACTTC
CASRGGTYYEQYF
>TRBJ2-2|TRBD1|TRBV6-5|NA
TGTGCCAGCAGAGCAGGGGGCGGTAGTAGCGGGGAGCTGTTTTTT
CASRAGGGSSGELFF
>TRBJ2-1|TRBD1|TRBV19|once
TGTGCCAGTAGTATAGACCACGACAGGGTCTCGTACAATGAGCAGTTCTTC
CASSIDHDRVSYNEQFF
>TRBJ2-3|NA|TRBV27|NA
TGTGCCAGCCGAGCTAGTCTTCAGCCGTTCAAATATACGCAGTATTTT
CASRASLQPFKYTQYF
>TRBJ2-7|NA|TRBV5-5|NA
TGTGCCAGCAACCTCGGGACACTTTTCTACGAGCAGTACTTC
CASNLGTLFYEQYF
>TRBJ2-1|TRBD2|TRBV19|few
TGTGCCAGTGTTTCCGGGACTAGCGGGAGCTATGAGCAGTTCTTC
CASVSGTSGSYEQFF
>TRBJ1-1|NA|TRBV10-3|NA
TGTGCCACCCGGGACACCAACACTGAAGCTTTCTTT
CATRDTNTEAFF
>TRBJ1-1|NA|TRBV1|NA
TGCACCAGCAGCGGACAGTTTTGCTCAATTCAGACTGAAGCTTTCTTT
CTSSGQFCSIQTEAFF
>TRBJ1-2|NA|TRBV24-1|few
TGTGCCACCAGTGATTCGAGCGACAAGGGGTATGGCTACACCTTC
CATSDSSDKGYGYTF
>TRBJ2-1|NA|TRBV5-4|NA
TGTGCCAGCAGCCCTGCAGGACAGGAGCAGTTCTTC
CASSPAGQEQFF
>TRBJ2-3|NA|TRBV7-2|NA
TGTGCCAGCAGCTTAGTGTCGGGGGTGACAGATACGCAGTATTTT
CASSLVSGVTDTQYF
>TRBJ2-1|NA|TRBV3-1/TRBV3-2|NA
TGTGCCAGTAGCCATCGGGGCGGGACTGGCAATGAGCAGTTCTTC
CASSHRGGTGNEQFF
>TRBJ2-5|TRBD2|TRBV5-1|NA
TGCGCCAGCAGCGGGAGACCTTGGACTAGCGGGAGAATAGAGACCAAGTACTTC
CASSGRPWTSGRIETKYF
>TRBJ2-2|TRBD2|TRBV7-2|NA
TGTGCCAGCAGCTTGACCCTAGCGGGGGCCGGGGAGCTGTTTTTT
CASSLTLAGAGELFF
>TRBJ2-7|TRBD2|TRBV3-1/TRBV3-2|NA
TGTGCCAGCAGCCAAGGTGGGGGGACTACCTCCTACGAGCAGTACTTC
CASSQGGGTTSYEQYF
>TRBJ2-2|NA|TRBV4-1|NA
TGCGCCAGCAGCCCTCCCTCCGAGACACTGAACACCGGGGAGCTGTTTTTT
CASSPPSETLNTGELFF
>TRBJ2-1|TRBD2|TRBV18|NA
TGTGCCAGCTCACCATATAATAGCGGGAGCTCCTACAATGAGCAGTTCTTC
CASSPYNSGSSYNEQFF
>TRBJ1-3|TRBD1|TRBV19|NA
TGTGCCAGTACCTCCGGACAGGGCCATCTGACTGGAAACACCATATATTTT
CASTSGQGHLTGNTIYF
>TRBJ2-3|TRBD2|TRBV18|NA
TGTGCCAGCTCACGGGAACTAGCGGCTAGCACAGATACGCAGTATTTT
CASSRELAASTDTQYF
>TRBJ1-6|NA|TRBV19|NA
TGTGCCAGTATCGGGGGGAGCTCCTATAATTCACCCCTCCACTTT
CASIGGSSYNSPLHF
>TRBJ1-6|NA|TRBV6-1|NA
TGTGCCAGCAGTGAATTGCAGGCTGCGAATTCACCCCTCCACTTT
CASSELQAANSPLHF
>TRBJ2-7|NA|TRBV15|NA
TGTGCCACCAGTTTGGACAGTAGCTCCTACGAGCAGTACTTC
CATSLDSSSYEQYF
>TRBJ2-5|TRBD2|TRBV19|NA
TGTGCCAGTAGCCATTCTAGCGGGAGGGGTGGGGAGACCCAGTACTTC
CASSHSSGRGGETQYF
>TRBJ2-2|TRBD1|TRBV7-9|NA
TGTGCCAGCAGCTCGCCCGGGACAGGGGTATTCGGGGAGCTGTTTTTT
CASSSPGTGVFGELFF
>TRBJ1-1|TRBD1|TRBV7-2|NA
TGTGCCAGCAGCTTAGGGACAGGAACCCGAGCCGCTTTCTTT
CASSLGTGTRAAFF
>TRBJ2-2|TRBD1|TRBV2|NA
TGTGCCAGCAGAGGACAGGGGAACACCGGGGAGCTGTTTTTT
CASRGQGNTGELFF
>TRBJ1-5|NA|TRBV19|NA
TGTGCCAGTAGTATAGGGGGGGGATCGAAGAGCAATCAGCCCCAGCATTTT
CASSIGGGSKSNQPQHF
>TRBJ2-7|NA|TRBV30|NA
TGTGCCTGGGGCGGGACAAACTACGAGCAGTACTTC
CAWGGTNYEQYF